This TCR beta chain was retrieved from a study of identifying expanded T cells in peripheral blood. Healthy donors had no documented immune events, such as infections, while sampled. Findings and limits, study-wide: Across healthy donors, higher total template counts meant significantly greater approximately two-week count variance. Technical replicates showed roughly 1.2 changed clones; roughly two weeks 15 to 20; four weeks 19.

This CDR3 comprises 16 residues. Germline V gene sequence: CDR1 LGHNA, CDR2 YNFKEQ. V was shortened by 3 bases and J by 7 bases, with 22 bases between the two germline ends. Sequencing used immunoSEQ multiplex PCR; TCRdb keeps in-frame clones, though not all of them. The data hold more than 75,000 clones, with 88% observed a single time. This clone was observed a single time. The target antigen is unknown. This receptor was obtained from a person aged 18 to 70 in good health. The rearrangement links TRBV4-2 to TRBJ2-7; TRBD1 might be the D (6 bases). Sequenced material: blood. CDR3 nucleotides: TGTGCCAGCAGCCACCCGGCAGGGCAGGGGACGGGGGAGCAGTACTTC. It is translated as CASSHPAGQGTGEQYF.